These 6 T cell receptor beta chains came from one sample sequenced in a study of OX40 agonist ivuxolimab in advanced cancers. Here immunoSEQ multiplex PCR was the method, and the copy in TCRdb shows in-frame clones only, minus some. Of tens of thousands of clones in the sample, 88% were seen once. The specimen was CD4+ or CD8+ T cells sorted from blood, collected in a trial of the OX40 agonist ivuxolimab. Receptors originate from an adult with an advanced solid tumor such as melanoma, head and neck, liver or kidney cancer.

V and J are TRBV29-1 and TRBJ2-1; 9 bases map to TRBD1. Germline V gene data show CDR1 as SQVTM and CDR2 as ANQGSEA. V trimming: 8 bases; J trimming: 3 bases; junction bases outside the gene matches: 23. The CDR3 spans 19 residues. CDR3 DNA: TGCAGCCCTTGGATAGTATCTACCTCCGGGACAGGGCGCTACAATGAGCAGTTCTTC. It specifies CSPWIVSTSGTGRYNEQFF.

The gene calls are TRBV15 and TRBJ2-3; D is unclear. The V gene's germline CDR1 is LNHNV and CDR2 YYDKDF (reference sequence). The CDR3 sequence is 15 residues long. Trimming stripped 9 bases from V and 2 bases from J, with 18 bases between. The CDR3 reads CATRFFGGVTDTQYF. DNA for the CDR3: TGTGCCACGCGGTTCTTCGGCGGAGTCACAGATACGCAGTATTTT.

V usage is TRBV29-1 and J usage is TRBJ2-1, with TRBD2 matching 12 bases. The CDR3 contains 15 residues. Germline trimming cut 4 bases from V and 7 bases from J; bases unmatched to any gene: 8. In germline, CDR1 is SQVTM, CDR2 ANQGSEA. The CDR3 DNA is TGCAGCGTTGGGATTCTAGCGGGGGGGTGGAATGAGCAGTTCTTC. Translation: CSVGILAGGWNEQFF.

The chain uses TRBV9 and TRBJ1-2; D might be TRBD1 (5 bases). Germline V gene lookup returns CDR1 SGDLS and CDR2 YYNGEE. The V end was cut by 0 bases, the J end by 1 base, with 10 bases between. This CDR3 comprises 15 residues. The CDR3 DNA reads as TGTGCCAGCAGCGTAGGAGGGGAGAGTAACTATGGCTACACCTTC. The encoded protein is CASSVGGESNYGYTF. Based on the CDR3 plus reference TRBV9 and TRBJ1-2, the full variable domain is DSGVTQTPKHLITATGQRVTLRCSPRSGDLSVYWYQQSLDQGLQFLIQYYNGEERAKGNILERFSAQQFPDLHSELNLSSLELGDSALYFCASSVGGESNYGYTFGSGTRLTVV.

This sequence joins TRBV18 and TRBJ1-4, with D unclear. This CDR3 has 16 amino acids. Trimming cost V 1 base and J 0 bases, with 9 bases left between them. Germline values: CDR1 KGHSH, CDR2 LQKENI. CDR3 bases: TGTGCCAGCTCACCACAGGGTGATGCAACTAATGAAAAACTGTTTTTT. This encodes CASSPQGDATNEKLFF.

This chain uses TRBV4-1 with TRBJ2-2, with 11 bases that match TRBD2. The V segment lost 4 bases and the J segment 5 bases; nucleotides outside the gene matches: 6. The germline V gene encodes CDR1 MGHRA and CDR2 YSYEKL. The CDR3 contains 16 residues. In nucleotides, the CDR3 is TGCGCCAGCAGCCCCCCCGCTAGCGGGGGGACCGGGGAGCTGTTTTTT. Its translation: CASSPPASGGTGELFF.